The 28 T cell receptor beta chains reported below all come from one sample, sequenced in a study of CD8+CD57+ T cells in acquired aplastic anemia. The TCR beta profiling, which covered VDJ combination and CDR3 sequence, was carried out using genomic DNA as the template. Via MiXCR, TCRdb re-called the reads, giving one row per CDR3 protein. The repertoire has roughly 190,000 distinct CDR3 sequences, roughly half of them found once; the top ten carry more than 15%. Source material: sorted CD4+, CD8+, or CD8+CD57+ T cells (not recorded which) from PBMCs. The receptors were sampled from a human donor in good health, serving as a control.

The rearrangement links TRBV7-9 to TRBJ2-3; D is perhaps TRBD1 or TRBD2 (5 bases each). The germline CDR1 and CDR2 sequences are SEHNR and FQNEAQ (reference sequence). The V gene lost 5 bases and the J gene lost 2 bases, with 17 bases spanning the gap. There are 16 residues in the CDR3. The CDR3 loop reads CASSAFPGPNTDTQYF. As DNA, the CDR3 is TGTGCCAGCAGCGCATTCCCGGGACCTAACACAGATACGCAGTATTTT.

This clonotype has ten or more counts. The J gene is TRBJ1-3, the V gene TRBV29-1; D ambiguous. The CDR3 runs to 13 residues. Germline V CDR1 and CDR2: SQVTM, ANQGSEA. V was shortened by 4 bases and J by 0 bases, with 7 bases between the two germline ends. CDR3 in DNA: TGCAGCGTTGTTGGGCTCTCTGGAAACACCATATATTTT. Translated, it gives CSVVGLSGNTIYF.

This clonotype was observed at least ten times. The V gene is TRBV20-1, the J gene TRBJ1-5, with unresolved D. This CDR3 is 15 amino acids long. CDR1 is DFQATT and CDR2 is SNEGSKA in the germline V gene (reference sequence). The ends were cut back, 3 bases at V and 1 base at J, with 13 bases in the middle. CDR3 coding DNA: TGCAGTGCTAGTGAAAGGGTAGCCAGCAATCAGCCCCAGCATTTT. Amino acid sequence: CSASERVASNQPQHF.

This clonotype came up many times. This chain uses TRBV20-1 with TRBJ2-5; D unresolved. Trimming pared 2 bases from V and 3 bases from J, leaving 13 bases between. The CDR3 sequence is 14 residues long. Germline lookup yields CDR1 DFQATT and CDR2 SNEGSKA (reference sequence). The CDR3 bases are TGCAGTGCTAGACGGCCAGATACTAAAGAGACCCAGTACTTC. It encodes CSARRPDTKETQYF.

Comment on this clonotype: A read error may explain this, as a much larger clone is one base away. The V call is TRBV2, the J call TRBJ2-7, with a possible D match to TRBD1 (5 bases). This CDR3 spans 14 amino acids. CDR1 and CDR2 (germline): SNHLY, FYNNEI. Trimming stripped 5 bases from V and 5 bases from J, with 16 bases between. The CDR3 is CASSFRVFSHEQYF. As DNA, the CDR3 is TGTGCCAGCAGTTTCAGGGTATTCAGCCACGAGCAGTACTTC.

Of note for this clonotype: The junction and the germline gene differ at one end; a read error may be behind it. The chain employs TRBV11-2 and TRBJ1-3; 7 positions agree with TRBD1. Germline V gives CDR1 SGHAT, CDR2 FQNNGV. There are 16 residues in the CDR3. DNA of the CDR3: TGTGTCAGCCAACACATCAAAGGGGGCGCCGGAAACACCATATATTTT. Protein product: CVSQHIKGGAGNTIYF. The full variable domain, rest sourced from reference TRBV11-2 and TRBJ1-3, is EAGVAQSPRYKIIEKRQSVAFWCNPISGHATLYWYQQILGQGPKLLIQFQNNGVVDDSQLPKDRFSAERLKGVDSTLKIQPAKLEDSAVYLCVSQHIKGGAGNTIYFGEGSWLTVV.

To note about this clonotype: A read error is likely, as this CDR3 ends without the conserved phenylalanine or tryptophan. The DNA is omitted, as the CDR3 cannot be located on it reliably, and the CDR3 follows TCRdb's listing. The genes are TRBV7-2 and TRBJ1-6. Counting both end residues, the CDR3 totals 9 amino acids. Germline lookup yields CDR1 SGHTA and CDR2 FQGNSA. CDR3 protein: CASSLDSSL.

This clonotype was counted a single time. V usage is TRBV25-1 and J usage is TRBJ2-1; D is tentatively TRBD1 or TRBD2 (5 bases each). The CDR3 has 14 amino acids. The ends were cut back, 3 bases at V and 6 bases at J, with 12 bases in the middle. Germline CDR1 reads MGHDK; CDR2 reads SYGVNS. The CDR3 nucleotides are TGTGCCAGCAGTGATTGGGGACGGAGCAATGAGCAGTTCTTC. Amino acids: CASSDWGRSNEQFF.

This clonotype was observed once. The chain combines TRBV29-1 with TRBJ1-1, with D possibly matching TRBD1 (5 bases). CDR3 length: 11 amino acids. V was trimmed by 4 bases and J by 5 bases, leaving 8 bases between them. CDR1 is SQVTM, CDR2 ANQGSEA, per germline. Written as DNA, the CDR3 is TGCAGCGTTGTCCGGGGGACTGAAGCTTTCTTT. It is translated as CSVVRGTEAFF.

The rearrangement uses TRBV10-3 and TRBJ2-7; weak D call: TRBD1 (6 bases). Trimming cost V 10 bases and J 5 bases, with 21 bases left between them. Germline V gives CDR1 ENHRY, CDR2 SYGVKD. The CDR3 length is 14 residues. This CDR3 is CATKLIQGTHEQYF. DNA of the CDR3: TGTGCCACAAAGCTCATACAGGGAACCCACGAGCAGTACTTC.

The chain uses TRBV27 and TRBJ1-5, with 7 bases lining up with TRBD1. CDR3 size: 14 residues. V gave up 5 bases and J gave up 7 bases; unmatched junction bases: 8. Germline loops: CDR1 MNHEY, CDR2 SMNVEV (reference sequence). This chain's CDR3 is CASSRSGGRQPQHF. CDR3 coding DNA: TGTGCCAGCAGTAGATCAGGGGGGAGGCAGCCCCAGCATTTT.

The chain joins TRBV5-6 to TRBJ1-3; D gene unclear. With 4 bases removed from V and 3 bases from J, the gap between germline ends came to 2 bases. Germline CDR1 reads SGHDT; CDR2 reads YYEEEE. CDR3 size: 11 residues. Here the CDR3 reads CASSIGNTIYF. The CDR3 DNA follows: TGTGCCAGCAGCATTGGAAACACCATATATTTT.

This clonotype came up a few times. The chain links TRBV19 to TRBJ2-4, with 11 nucleotides matching TRBD1. V was pared by 3 bases and J by 1 base, with 14 bases of the junction left unmatched. Germline V gives CDR1 LNHDA, CDR2 SQIVND (reference sequence). This CDR3 contains 20 residues. Here the CDR3 DNA reads TGTGCCAGTAGTATGGGACAGGGGGTAATGGGGGTCCCGGCCAAAAACATTCAGTACTTC. Its protein is CASSMGQGVMGVPAKNIQYF.

This clonotype was observed once. The rearrangement joins TRBV10-2 to TRBJ2-7; D is unclear. This CDR3 is 11 amino acids long. V lost 3 bases to trimming and J lost 7 bases, with 7 bases between them. Germline V lookup: CDR1 WSHSY, CDR2 SAAADI. The CDR3 DNA follows: TGCGCCAGCAGTGACTTGAGGGAGCAGTACTTC. This gives the protein CASSDLREQYF.

This chain connects TRBV20-1 to TRBJ2-3; the D gene is possibly TRBD2 (6 bases). The CDR3 loop spans 15 amino acids. CDR1 DFQATT and CDR2 SNEGSKA come from the germline V gene (reference sequence). Trimming stripped 0 bases from V and 1 base from J, with 11 bases between. CDR3 amino acids: CSARERGYGTDTQYF. CDR3 sequence (DNA): TGCAGTGCTAGAGAGCGGGGTTACGGCACAGATACGCAGTATTTT.

Many counts were recorded for this clonotype. The chain is built from TRBV12-5 and TRBJ2-3; TRBD1 might be the D (5 bases). This CDR3 spans 13 amino acids. Germline CDR1 and CDR2: LGHNT and FRNRAP. V lost 6 bases and J lost 4, with 11 bases in between. DNA for the CDR3: TGTGCTAGTGGCTCAGGGTTCGCAGATACGCAGTATTTT. It translates to CASGSGFADTQYF.

This clonotype has only a few counts. The chain is built from TRBV2 and TRBJ2-1; 13 nucleotides align to TRBD2. The length of the CDR3 is 16 residues. With 4 bases clipped from V and 8 bases from J, the junction kept 8 bases outside the gene matches. Germline assignment: CDR1 SNHLY and CDR2 FYNNEI. The CDR3 loop reads CASSGYTSGGADEQFF. In DNA, the CDR3 is TGTGCCAGCAGTGGATATACTAGCGGGGGGGCCGATGAGCAGTTCTTC.

This clonotype occurred a few times. V usage is TRBV4-3 and J usage is TRBJ1-2, with 7 nucleotides matching TRBD1. The CDR3 loop spans 15 amino acids. Unmatched junction bases numbered 9, after V lost 4 bases and J lost 4 bases. The V gene's germline CDR1 is LGHNA and CDR2 YSLEER. The CDR3 reads CASSPYDREGYGYTF. CDR3 nucleotides: TGCGCCAGCAGCCCCTACGACAGGGAGGGCTATGGCTACACCTTC.

This clonotype appeared a single time. The V call is TRBV20-1, the J call TRBJ2-5; 13 nucleotides line up with TRBD2. Trimming cost V 1 base and J 5 bases; bases outside gene matches: 1. This CDR3 contains 14 residues. The germline gives CDR1 DFQATT, CDR2 SNEGSKA (reference sequence). This CDR3 reads CSARGLAGGETQYF. CDR3 DNA: TGCAGTGCTAGAGGACTAGCGGGGGGTGAGACCCAGTACTTC.

The rearrangement uses TRBV15 and TRBJ2-3; TRBD2 aligns across 11 bases. Trimming cost V 5 bases and J 3 bases; bases outside gene matches: 4. Germline CDR1 reads LNHNV; CDR2 reads YYDKDF (reference sequence). This CDR3 spans 15 amino acids. CDR3 sequence (DNA): TGTGCCACCAGCGGAATAGCGGGAGGGACAGATACGCAGTATTTT. Its translation: CATSGIAGGTDTQYF.

This clonotype has at least ten counts. The chain combines TRBV5-8 with TRBJ1-5; TRBD1 is a possible D gene (5 bases). Germline V lookup: CDR1 SGHTS, CDR2 YDEGEE. V shed 4 bases and J shed 1 base, with 12 bases lying between them. This CDR3 contains 15 residues. For the CDR3, the DNA is TGTGCCAGCAGCCCCGACAGCGGCAGCAATCAGCCCCAGCATTTT. This sequence encodes CASSPDSGSNQPQHF.

In the case of this clonotype: Here the CDR3 omits its conserved ending phenylalanine or tryptophan, so a read error is the likely source. The chain joins TRBV29-1 to TRBJ1-1; D gene unclear. CDR1 and CDR2 (germline): SQVTM, ANQGSEA. V gave up 3 bases and J gave up 0 bases, with 8 bases separating them. This CDR3 spans 13 amino acids. CDR3 region: CSVEGQMNTEAFL. In DNA, the CDR3 is TGCAGCGTTGAGGGTCAGATGAACACTGAAGCTTTCCTT.

V usage is TRBV15 and J usage is TRBJ2-7; TRBD1 matches at 7 bases. The junction had 4 bases not matched to a gene; V was cut back by 3 bases and J by 2 bases. The CDR3 is 14 residues long. The V gene's germline CDR1 is LNHNV and CDR2 YYDKDF (reference sequence). The CDR3 DNA reads as TGTGCCACCAGCAGGGAACAGGGGACCTACGAGCAGTACTTC. Protein sequence: CATSREQGTYEQYF. The whole variable domain, filled in from reference TRBV15 and TRBJ2-7, reads DAMVIQNPRYQVTQFGKPVTLSCSQTLNHNVMYWYQQKSSQAPKLLFHYYDKDFNNEADTPDNFQSRRPNTSFCFLDIRSPGLGDTAMYLCATSREQGTYEQYFGPGTRLTVT.

V usage is TRBV20-1 and J usage is TRBJ2-1, with D possibly matching TRBD2 (6 bases). The CDR3 has 13 amino acids. Germline V gene lookup returns CDR1 DFQATT and CDR2 SNEGSKA (reference sequence). V was cut by 3 bases and J by 6 bases, with 12 bases left in between. The CDR3 here is CSASGGWGNEQFF. The DNA for the CDR3 is TGCAGTGCTAGTGGGGGGTGGGGCAATGAGCAGTTCTTC.

This chain uses TRBV7-2 with TRBJ2-1, with 7 bases that match TRBD2. Trimming at V came to 1 base and at J to 12 bases, leaving 9 bases not matched to a gene. CDR1 is SGHTA and CDR2 is FQGNSA in the germline V gene. The length of the CDR3 is 14 residues. The CDR3 nucleotides are TGTGCCAGCAGCTTAGAGGGCGGGGGAAATACGCAGTTCTTC. Translation: CASSLEGGGNTQFF.

This clonotype was detected a few times. At one of its ends the junction is not consistent with the germline gene, which may arise from a read error. The chain's CDR3 is CATSRRPGGNF. CDR3 DNA sequence: TGTGCCACCAGCAGACGGCCAGGGGGAAACTTC. The V gene is TRBV15, the J gene TRBJ2-7; 7 nucleotides line up with TRBD1. The CDR3 is 11 amino acids. The germline gives CDR1 LNHNV, CDR2 YYDKDF (reference sequence).

J is TRBJ2-3 and V is TRBV9; TRBD2 aligns across 9 bases. Germline V gene lookup returns CDR1 SGDLS and CDR2 YYNGEE. V trimming: 0 bases; J trimming: 5 bases; junction bases outside the gene matches: 1. The CDR3 totals 14 residues. The CDR3 region is CASSVEAGGDTQYF. The CDR3 DNA is TGTGCCAGCAGCGTAGAAGCGGGGGGAGATACGCAGTATTTT. Combining the CDR3 with reference TRBV9 and TRBJ2-3 gives the whole variable domain DSGVTQTPKHLITATGQRVTLRCSPRSGDLSVYWYQQSLDQGLQFLIQYYNGEERAKGNILERFSAQQFPDLHSELNLSSLELGDSALYFCASSVEAGGDTQYFGPGTRLTVL.

This clonotype showed up many times. This chain connects TRBV6-4 to TRBJ1-4; D not resolved. CDR3 length equals 11 residues. Between the trimmed V and J ends, which lost 6 bases and 7 bases, there was a span of 6 bases. Germline V lookup: CDR1 MRHNA, CDR2 SNTAGT. CDR3 sequence: CASRRGEKLFF. CDR3 nucleotides: TGTGCCAGCAGGCGGGGTGAAAAACTGTTTTTT.